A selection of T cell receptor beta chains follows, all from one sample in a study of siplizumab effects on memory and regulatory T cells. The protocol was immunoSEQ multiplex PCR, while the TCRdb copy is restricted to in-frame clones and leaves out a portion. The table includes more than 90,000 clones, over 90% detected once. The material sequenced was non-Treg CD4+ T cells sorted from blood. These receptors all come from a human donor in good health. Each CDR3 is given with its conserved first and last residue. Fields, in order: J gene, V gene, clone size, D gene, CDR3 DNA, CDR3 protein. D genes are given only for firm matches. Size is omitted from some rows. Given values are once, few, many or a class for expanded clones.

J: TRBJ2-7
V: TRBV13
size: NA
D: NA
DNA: TGTGCCAGCAGCTTAACCGGATCCTACGAGCAGTACTTC
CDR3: CASSLTGSYEQYF

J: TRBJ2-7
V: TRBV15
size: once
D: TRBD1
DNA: TGTGCCACCAGCAGAGATCGGAACAGGGGGAACGAGCAGTACTTC
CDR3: CATSRDRNRGNEQYF

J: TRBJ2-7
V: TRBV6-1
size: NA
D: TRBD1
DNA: TGTGCCAGCAGACCAGGGGGAACGGCCTACGAGCAGTACTTC
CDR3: CASRPGGTAYEQYF

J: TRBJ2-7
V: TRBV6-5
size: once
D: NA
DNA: TGTGCCAGCAGTTACTCTCCCCTCTACGAGCAGTACTTC
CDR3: CASSYSPLYEQYF

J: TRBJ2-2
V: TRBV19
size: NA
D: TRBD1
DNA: TGTGCCAGTAGTCCCGGGACAGACACCGGGGAGCTGTTTTTT
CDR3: CASSPGTDTGELFF

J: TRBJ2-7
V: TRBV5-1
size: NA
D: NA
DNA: TGCGCCAGCAGCCTAACGACCTACCCGCAGTACTTC
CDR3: CASSLTTYPQYF

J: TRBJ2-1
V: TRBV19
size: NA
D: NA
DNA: TGTGCCAGTAGTATAGATTTAGGGATGGGCGGCAATGAGCAGTTCTTC
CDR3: CASSIDLGMGGNEQFF

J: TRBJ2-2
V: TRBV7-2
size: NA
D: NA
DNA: TGTGCCAGCAGCCCCTGGGCGGGGTTTGGCGGGGAGCTGTTTTTT
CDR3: CASSPWAGFGGELFF

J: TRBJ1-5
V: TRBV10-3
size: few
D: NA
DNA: TGTGCCATCAGTGGCACCGATCAGCCCCAGCATTTT
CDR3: CAISGTDQPQHF

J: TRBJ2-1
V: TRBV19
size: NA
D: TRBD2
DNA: TGTGCCAGTAGTCCAGGGACTAGCGGGGCCAATGAGCAGTTCTTC
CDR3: CASSPGTSGANEQFF

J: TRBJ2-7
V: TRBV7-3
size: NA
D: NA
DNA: TGTGCCAGCAGCTTAAATCAGGGTGATAACGAGCAGTACTTC
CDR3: CASSLNQGDNEQYF

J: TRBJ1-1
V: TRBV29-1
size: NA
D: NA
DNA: TGCAGCGTTGGGGGATGGAACACTGAAGCTTTCTTT
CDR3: CSVGGWNTEAFF

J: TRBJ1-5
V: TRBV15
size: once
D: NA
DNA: TGTACCACCAGCAACAGACTCAATCAGCCCCAGCATTTT
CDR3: CTTSNRLNQPQHF

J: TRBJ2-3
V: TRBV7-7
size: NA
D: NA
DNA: TGTGCTAGCAGCCTAAGACCGGGGGATACGCAGTATTTT
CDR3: CASSLRPGDTQYF

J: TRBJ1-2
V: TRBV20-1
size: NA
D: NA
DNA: TGCAGGGTTACAGGCTCCCCTGGCTACACCTTC
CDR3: CRVTGSPGYTF

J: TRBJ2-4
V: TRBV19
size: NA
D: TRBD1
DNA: TGTGCCAGTAGCCCCCCCCGGGACAGGGGAAGGCAAGCCAAAAACATTCAGTACTTC
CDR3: CASSPPRDRGRQAKNIQYF

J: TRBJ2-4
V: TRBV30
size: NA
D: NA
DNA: TGTGCCTGGAGGACGCGCACTCTAGCCAAAAACATTCAGTACTTC
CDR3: CAWRTRTLAKNIQYF

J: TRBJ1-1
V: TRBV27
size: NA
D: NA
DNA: TGTGCCAGCTTGACGACGGGCAGGGGTGCCACTGAAGCTTTCTTT
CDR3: CASLTTGRGATEAFF

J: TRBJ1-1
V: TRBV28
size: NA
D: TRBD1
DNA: TGTGCCAGCAGTCAGCAGGGGGGGAACACTGAAGCTTTCTTT
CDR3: CASSQQGGNTEAFF

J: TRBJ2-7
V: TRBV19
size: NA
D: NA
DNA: TGTGCCAGTAGTATCGTTTGGCACAAAACCTACGAGCAGTACTTC
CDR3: CASSIVWHKTYEQYF

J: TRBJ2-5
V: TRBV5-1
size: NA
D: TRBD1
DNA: TGCGCCAGCAGCGGCCGGACAGGGCAAGAGACCCAGTACTTC
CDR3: CASSGRTGQETQYF

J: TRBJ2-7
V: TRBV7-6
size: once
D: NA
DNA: TGTGCCAGTTCCGAATCCAGGGGAATACGCGAGCAGTACTTC
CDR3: CASSESRGIREQYF

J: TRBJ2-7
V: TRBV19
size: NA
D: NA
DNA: TGTGCCAGTAGTGGCAGGGTAGACTACGAGCAGTACTTC
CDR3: CASSGRVDYEQYF

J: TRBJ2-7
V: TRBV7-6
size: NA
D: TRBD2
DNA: TGTGCCAGCAGCAGCCCCGGGGGGGGGACCCACGAGCAGTACTTC
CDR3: CASSSPGGGTHEQYF

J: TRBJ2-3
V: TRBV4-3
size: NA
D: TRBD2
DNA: TGCGCCAGCAGCCAAGAAATTACCCTAGCGGGAGTGGATACGCAGTATTTT
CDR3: CASSQEITLAGVDTQYF

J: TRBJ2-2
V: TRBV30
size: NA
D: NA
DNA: TGTGCCTGGAGTAACACCGGGGAGCTGTTTTTT
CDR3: CAWSNTGELFF

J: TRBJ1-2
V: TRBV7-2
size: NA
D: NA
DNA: TGTGCCAGCAGCCAGTCAGGGTTCGGCTATGGCTACACCTTC
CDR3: CASSQSGFGYGYTF

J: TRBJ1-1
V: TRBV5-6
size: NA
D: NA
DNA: TGTGCCAGCAGCCCTGGACGGGTGAACACTGAAGCTTTCTTT
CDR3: CASSPGRVNTEAFF

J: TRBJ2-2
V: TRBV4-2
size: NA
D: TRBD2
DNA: TGTGCCAGCAGCCAAGGTCTAGCGGGAGAAGCCGGGGAGCTGTTTTTT
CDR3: CASSQGLAGEAGELFF

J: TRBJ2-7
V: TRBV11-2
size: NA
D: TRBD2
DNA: TGTGCCAGCAGCTTAGTGCCGGGGGGATCAGGGGAGCAGTACTTC
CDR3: CASSLVPGGSGEQYF

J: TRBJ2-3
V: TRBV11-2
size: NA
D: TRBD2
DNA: TGTGCCAGCAGCACCTGGACTAGCCGATACACAGATACGCAGTATTTT
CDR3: CASSTWTSRYTDTQYF

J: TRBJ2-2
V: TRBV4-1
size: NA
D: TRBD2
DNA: TGCGCCAGCAGCCCGTTTAGCGGGAGCCCCTCCGGGGAGCTGTTTTTT
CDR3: CASSPFSGSPSGELFF

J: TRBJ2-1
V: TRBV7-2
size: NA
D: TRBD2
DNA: TGTGCCAGAACTTCCGGGACTAGCGGATTCTTGTTTTTTCAGTTCTTC
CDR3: CARTSGTSGFLFFQFF

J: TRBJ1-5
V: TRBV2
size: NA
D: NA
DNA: TGTGCCAGCAGCCTTACAGGGTTGGGCAATCAGCCCCAGCATTTT
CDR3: CASSLTGLGNQPQHF

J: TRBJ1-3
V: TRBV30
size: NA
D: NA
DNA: TGTGCCTGGATCTACGAGGCAGGGGACTTCTCCGGAAACACCATATATTTT
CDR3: CAWIYEAGDFSGNTIYF

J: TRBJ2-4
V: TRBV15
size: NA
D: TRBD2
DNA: TGTGCCACCAGCGGTGGCCACAGGACTAGCGGGAGGTTCATAGCCAAAAACATTCAGTACTTC
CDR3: CATSGGHRTSGRFIAKNIQYF

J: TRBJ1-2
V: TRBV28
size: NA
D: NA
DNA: TGTGCCAGCAGCGGGACGCGGGAGGCCGGCTACACCTTC
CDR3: CASSGTREAGYTF

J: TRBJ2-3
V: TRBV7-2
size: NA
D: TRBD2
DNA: TGTGCCAGCAGCTTAAGCGGGAGAAACACAGATACGCAGTATTTT
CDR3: CASSLSGRNTDTQYF

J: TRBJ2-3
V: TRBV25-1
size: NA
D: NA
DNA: TGTGCCAGCAGTGAAATGGGGCGTGGCACAGATACGCAGTATTTT
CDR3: CASSEMGRGTDTQYF